The 23 T cell receptor beta chains given below trace back to one sample, sequenced in a study of identical twins. One entry per CDR3 protein results from TCRdb running MiXCR on the 5' RACE reads. The table lists fewer than 650,000 distinct CDR3 sequences, roughly 9.9% of them singletons, with approximately 3% in the top ten. A further study also used this sample, focusing on yellow fever vaccine responses in identical twins.

The source material was PBMCs. The receptors derive from a woman aged 18-35 years in good health.

There are many counts of this clonotype. The J gene is TRBJ2-1, the V gene TRBV12-3 or TRBV12-4; D might be TRBD1 (5 bases). The V end was cut by 3 bases, the J end by 5 bases, with 14 bases between. The CDR3 has 15 amino acids. The chain's CDR3 is CASSLDQTADNEQFF. In nucleotides, the CDR3 is TGTGCCAGCAGTTTGGACCAGACAGCCGACAATGAGCAGTTCTTC.

This clonotype has a handful of counts. Its ends do not fully match the called genes, so a read error is possible. The chain has TRBV15 and TRBJ2-1, with D uncertain. The CDR3 has 13 residues. Germline CDR1 reads LNHNV; CDR2 reads YYDKDF (reference sequence). The DNA of the CDR3 is TGTGCCACCAACAGAGATCCACTACGCGAGCAGTTCTTC. It codes for CATNRDPLREQFF.

V usage is TRBV7-8 and J usage is TRBJ2-2; 8 nucleotides line up with TRBD1. Germline V lookup: CDR1 SGHVS, CDR2 FQNEAQ. The CDR3 covers 14 residues. V lost 4 bases, J lost 6 bases, and 4 bases stayed unmatched. The CDR3 nucleotides read TGTGCCAGCAGCTCGACAGGGGCGGCCGGGGAGCTGTTTTTT. Encoded protein: CASSSTGAAGELFF.

CDR3 region: CAISDRAGQGRQYF. CDR3 nucleotide sequence: TGTGCCATCAGTGACAGGGCGGGACAAGGGAGGCAGTATTTT. This rearrangement joins TRBV10-3 to TRBJ2-3; TRBD1 or TRBD2 may be the D gene (6 bases each). This CDR3 comprises 14 residues. The V and J ends lost 3 bases and 11 bases respectively, with 18 bases between them. Per germline, CDR1 ENHRY and CDR2 SYGVKD.

The table lists this clonotype with many counts. Its ends do not fully match the called genes, so a read error is possible. The gene calls are TRBV27 and TRBJ2-2; 7 bases fit TRBD1. The CDR3 loop spans 16 amino acids. In germline, CDR1 is MNHEY, CDR2 SMNVEV (reference sequence). The DNA of the CDR3 is TGTGCCAGCAGCTTGCTCCTGACAGGGTCGCGTGGGGGGCTGTTTTTT. Translated, it gives CASSLLLTGSRGGLFF.

This clonotype has a count of ten or more. The chain has TRBV7-8 and TRBJ2-5; D is undetermined. This CDR3 is 14 amino acids long. The V and J ends lost 2 bases and 4 bases respectively, with 11 bases between them. Looked up from germline, CDR1 is SGHVS and CDR2 is FQNEAQ. CDR3 region: CASSLLHLAETQYF. The CDR3 DNA follows: TGTGCCAGCAGCTTATTACACCTTGCAGAGACCCAGTACTTC. Complete variable domain (other parts from reference TRBV7-8 and TRBJ2-5): GAGVSQSPRYKVAKRGQDVALRCDPISGHVSLFWYQQALGQGPEFLTYFQNEAQLDKSGLPSDRFFAERPEGSVSTLKIQRTQQEDSAVYLCASSLLHLAETQYFGPGTRLLVL.

This clonotype came up a few times. The chain joins TRBV15 to TRBJ2-6; D is perhaps TRBD1 (5 bases). The germline gives CDR1 LNHNV, CDR2 YYDKDF (reference sequence). V was shortened by 3 bases and J by 4 bases, with 7 bases between the two germline ends. The CDR3 length is 14 residues. The CDR3, as DNA: TGTGCCACCAGCAGCCAGGGAGGGGCCAACGTCCTGACTTTC. This codes for CATSSQGGANVLTF.

The J gene is TRBJ2-1, the V gene TRBV7-2; D is tentatively TRBD1 or TRBD2 (5 bases each). V dropped 5 bases and J dropped 0 bases, with 8 bases sitting between them. Germline V CDR1 and CDR2: SGHTA, FQGNSA. This CDR3 has 14 residues. The CDR3 sequence is CASSKGTSYNEQFF. CDR3 nucleotide sequence: TGTGCCAGCAGCAAAGGGACCTCCTACAATGAGCAGTTCTTC.

This clonotype has more than one count but fewer than ten. The CDR3, as DNA: TGTGCCAGCAGCCAACTAGCGGGGGGACGAAAGTTCTTC. It codes for CASSQLAGGRKFF. The V gene is TRBV6-2 or TRBV6-3, the J gene TRBJ2-1, with TRBD2 matching over 12 bases. Trimming cost V 6 bases and J 14 bases; bases outside gene matches: 8. The CDR3 covers 13 residues. The germline V gene has CDR1 MNHEY and CDR2 SVGEGT.

This clonotype has only a few counts. The chain carries TRBV7-9 and TRBJ2-1; TRBD1 is a possible D gene (5 bases). The CDR3 is made up of 13 amino acids. Per the germline V gene, CDR1 is SEHNR and CDR2 is FQNEAQ (reference sequence). Trimming removed 1 base from V and 8 bases from J, with 9 bases in between. The CDR3 loop is CASSLEVRDEQFF. CDR3 nucleotides: TGTGCCAGCAGCTTAGAAGTCAGGGATGAGCAGTTCTTC.

This clonotype was counted many times. This rearrangement joins TRBV5-1 to TRBJ2-1; TRBD2 agrees at 12 bases. The CDR3 has 14 amino acids. The V gene's germline CDR1 is SGHRS and CDR2 YFSETQ. Trimming took 8 bases from V and 6 from J; bases not matched to a gene: 6. CDR3 in DNA: TGCGCCAGTGAGAGGACTAGCGGGGCCAATGAGCAGTTCTTC. This sequence encodes CASERTSGANEQFF.

This clonotype was picked up one time. A much larger clone lies a single base off, so this may be a read error. This sequence joins TRBV2 and TRBJ1-2; D is ambiguous. CDR1 SNHLY and CDR2 FYNNEI come from the germline V gene. With 6 bases removed from V and 5 bases from J, the gap between germline ends came to 10 bases. The CDR3 length is 12 residues. As DNA, the CDR3 is TGTGCCAGCAGGGGGTTCTCATATGGCTACACCTTC. It encodes CASRGFSYGYTF.

V usage is TRBV6-5 and J usage is TRBJ2-5, with D hard to call. The CDR3 extends over 16 amino acids. Trimming pared 0 bases from V and 0 bases from J, leaving 11 bases between. Germline V lookup: CDR1 MNHEY, CDR2 SVGAGI. The CDR3 DNA is TGTGCCAGCAGTTACTCCCGGGTGCAGTACCAAGAGACCCAGTACTTC. Its translation: CASSYSRVQYQETQYF.

The J gene is TRBJ2-5, the V gene TRBV15; maybe TRBD2 (5 bases). CDR1 LNHNV and CDR2 YYDKDF come from the germline V gene (reference sequence). This CDR3 spans 14 amino acids. Trimming cost V 5 bases and J 0 bases, with 10 bases left between them. The CDR3 sequence: CATSGSGNQETQYF. Written as DNA, the CDR3 is TGTGCCACCAGCGGGTCGGGGAACCAAGAGACCCAGTACTTC.

This clonotype has just a few counts. The chain combines TRBV5-5 with TRBJ2-5; TRBD1 or TRBD2 may be the D gene (5 bases each). This CDR3 has 16 residues. CDR1 and CDR2 (germline): SGHKS, YYEKEE (reference sequence). The V and J ends lost 4 bases and 5 bases respectively, with 21 bases between them. CDR3 DNA: TGTGCCAGCAGCACCACCGGGACCTCCAGGACGGAGACCCAGTACTTC. As protein: CASSTTGTSRTETQYF.

The chain couples TRBV2 to TRBJ2-5, with 7 bases identical to TRBD2. V lost 4 bases and J lost 2; bases outside the gene matches: 7. Germline V gene lookup returns CDR1 SNHLY and CDR2 FYNNEI. The CDR3 consists of 15 residues. CDR3 nucleotides: TGTGCCAGCAGTGTCGCCGGGACTAAACAAGAGACCCAGTACTTC. Translated: CASSVAGTKQETQYF. The entire variable domain, with the rest obtained from reference TRBV2 and TRBJ2-5, is as follows: EPEVTQTPSHQVTQMGQEVILRCVPISNHLYFYWYRQILGQKVEFLVSFYNNEISEKSEIFDDQFSVERPDGSNFTLKIRSTKLEDSAMYFCASSVAGTKQETQYFGPGTRLLVL.

The sample holds a few counts of this clonotype. The chain employs TRBV15 and TRBJ2-1; 9 nucleotides line up with TRBD1. Germline CDR1 and CDR2: LNHNV and YYDKDF (reference sequence). This CDR3 spans 16 amino acids. J was trimmed by 9 bases and V by 3 bases; bases with no gene match: 12. CDR3 sequence reads: CATSSSIRDREGEQFF. The CDR3 coding sequence is TGTGCCACCAGCAGTTCTATCCGGGACAGGGAGGGTGAGCAGTTCTTC.

This clonotype was detected only a few times. V gene TRBV7-9 combines with J gene TRBJ2-7; TRBD1 matches 7 bases. The CDR3 is made up of 15 amino acids. Per germline, CDR1 SEHNR and CDR2 FQNEAQ (reference sequence). V dropped 5 bases and J dropped 3; count of bases not matched to a gene: 10. The CDR3 is CASSRTRDRDYEQYF. As DNA, the CDR3 is TGTGCCAGCAGCCGAACCCGGGACAGAGACTACGAGCAGTACTTC.

This clonotype appeared many times. The chain carries TRBV7-9 and TRBJ2-5; D is unclear. With 1 base removed from V and 1 base from J, the gap between germline ends came to 10 bases. Germline loops: CDR1 SEHNR, CDR2 FQNEAQ (reference sequence). The CDR3 sequence is 15 residues long. CDR3 DNA: TGTGCCAGCAGCTTAGACTCTTACCCCCAAGAGACCCAGTACTTC. This encodes CASSLDSYPQETQYF.

V is TRBV20-1 and J is TRBJ2-7, with TRBD2 matching 8 bases. The V gene's germline CDR1 is DFQATT and CDR2 SNEGSKA (reference sequence). V lost 6 bases and J lost 6; bases outside the gene matches: 16. This CDR3 spans 15 amino acids. The CDR3, as DNA: TGCAGTGCCCGCCCGGGGTTAGCGGGAAGGTCCGAGCAGTACTTC. Translation: CSARPGLAGRSEQYF.

In its sample, this clonotype was seen many times. The rearrangement links TRBV12-3 or TRBV12-4 to TRBJ2-1, with 12 bases identical to TRBD2. This CDR3 is built from 14 residues. V shed 5 bases and J 6 bases; nucleotides not matched to a gene: 2. CDR3 sequence reads: CASSPSGGGNEQFF. CDR3 nucleotide sequence: TGTGCCAGCAGTCCTAGCGGGGGGGGCAATGAGCAGTTCTTC.

This clonotype was counted at least ten times. This chain links TRBV11-2 with TRBJ2-7; D not certain. Trimming took off 9 bases at V and 3 bases at J, with 12 bases between the two ends. CDR1 is SGHAT and CDR2 is FQNNGV in the germline V gene. CDR3 length equals 12 residues. The CDR3 protein is CASTGRVYEQYF. In nucleotides, the CDR3 is TGTGCCAGTACCGGCAGAGTCTACGAGCAGTACTTC.

In its sample, this clonotype was seen many times. The chain couples TRBV5-4 to TRBJ1-2, with TRBD1 as a possible D gene (5 bases). Germline CDR1 SGHNT, CDR2 YYREEE (reference sequence). This CDR3 has 14 residues. Trimming cost V 5 bases and J 4 bases, with 15 bases left between them. The CDR3 here is CASSLRDLGYGYTF. CDR3 bases: TGTGCCAGCAGTCTCCGGGACTTGGGCTATGGCTACACCTTC.